This record covers a single TCR beta chain. Its cognate antigen is unknown. Replicate PCRs for sorted subsets used approximately 190 ng DNA; this equaled about 30,000 T cell genomes. Repertoires were generated with immunoSEQ multiplex PCR, while TCRdb's copy carries only in-frame clones and drops some. Of some 1.5 million clones listed, 95% to 99% are singletons. The data were taken from a study of shared clonotypes between healthy human individuals. This CDR3 spans 15 amino acids. CDR1 MDHEN and CDR2 SYDVKM come from the germline V gene. V was trimmed by 6 bases and J by 5 bases, leaving 19 bases between them. Study results and caveats: Several donors showed sharing of approximately 5% of naive CD4 clonotypes.

V and J are TRBV28 and TRBJ1-2; D gene uncertain. The source of this sequence is a man aged 30-40 years in good health. Specimen: naive CD4+ T cells sorted from blood. The subset denotes: CD45RA+ positively selected. CDR3 in amino acids: CASRNIGVKRYGYTF. The DNA of the CDR3 is TGTGCCAGCAGAAACATAGGTGTAAAACGATATGGCTACACCTTC.